The present T cell receptor beta chain was sequenced within a study of regulatory T cells in long-lasting Graves disease. Whole-study findings and limits: Persistent patients had more shared public clonotypes (2,741) than new patients (approximately 970).

For TCR beta, libraries came from iRepertoire HTBI primers and Arm-PCR of CDR3 regions. TCRdb reprocessed the multiplex PCR reads via MiXCR and lists one record per CDR3 protein. The sample gives 540,000 or so distinct CDR3 sequences, approximately 15% of which show up once; roughly a tenth is in the top ten. Time point described: newly diagnosed GD, antithyroid drugs for less than 3 months. RNA isolated from PBMCs was used to make the TCR library. This clonotype was seen ten or more times. Its target is not known. The CDR3 has 18 amino acids. Trimming pared 5 bases from V and 5 bases from J, leaving 26 bases between. Germline lookup yields CDR1 MNHNS and CDR2 SASEGT. These same data were also listed under a study on T cells in Graves' hyperthyroidism and ophthalmopathy. Per that paper: The TCR CDR3 first-round RT-PCR relied on the HTBI primer set. Prediction of ophthalmopathy progression came a median around 6 months pre-onset.

The chain carries TRBV6-1 and TRBJ2-3, with D possibly TRBD2 on 6 matching bases. The origin of this receptor is a man between 25 and 39 years old with Graves disease. Material: peripheral blood mononuclear cells (PBMCs), obtained at new diagnosis, from a patient treated with antithyroid drugs. This CDR3 is CASSPDRPLALLGDTQYF. CDR3 DNA: TGTGCCAGCAGTCCAGACCGTCCACTAGCATTACTGGGAGATACGCAGTATTTT.